This T cell receptor beta chain is drawn from a study of molecular identifiers for immune sequencing clone quantification. Whole-study context: In replicates, RNA from roughly 20,000 or 100,000 naive CD8 cells was split five ways, four sequenced. Study conclusions and caveats: Clones above 20 RNA copies contained over 98% of effector molecules and under 1% of naive molecules.

Libraries of bulk TCR were made by previously described methods (with listed TCR primers). TCRdb itself ran the PCR reads through MiXCR, one entry per CDR3 protein. The sample contains some 590,000 distinct CDR3 sequences, 25% of which appear only once. Trimming took 3 bases from V and 10 from J, leaving 16 bases between them. In germline, CDR1 is DFQATT, CDR2 SNEGSKA (reference sequence). CDR3 length: 14 residues. The authors gated naive CD8 T cells as CD8+CD4-CCR7+CD45RA+ for sorting. This clonotype was recorded many times. Its specificity is not known. Sequencing input: naive CD8+ T cells from blood, with Jurkat cell RNA spiked in. Indicated subset: FACS-sorted CD8+CD4-CCR7+CD45RA+ naive T cells. The clonotype originates from a human donor in good health. Some libraries in this study had Jurkat cell RNA spiked in. The chain recombines TRBV20-1 with TRBJ1-6; TRBD1 might be the D (6 bases). CDR3 sequence (DNA): TGCAGTGCTAGTTACACAGGGATAAACTCACCCCTCCACTTT. Translating gives CSASYTGINSPLHF.